The next 9 T cell receptor beta chains were all read from a single sample in a study of T cell responses to AZD1222 COVID-19 vaccine (TCRdb year 2021). Library method: the immunoSEQ multiplex PCR assay. Sourced from immuneACCESS, this table was stored by TCRdb with only in-frame sequences that have V and J called. A share of the clones is absent; for the studies checked, an unresolved V gene accounts for under half, and the remainder has no known explanation. This sample comprises fewer than 120,000 clones, about nine tenths of them detected only once. Of the sample, over 2% is held by the ten largest clones. The sample's time point, from its label and the paper: about 28 days (+/-7) after the second vaccine dose. The sample in question was peripheral blood, obtained 28 days after the second AZD1222 dose. All receptors derive from an adult who received the AZD1222 COVID-19 vaccine.

The chain is built from TRBV10-3 and TRBJ2-5; TRBD1 aligns across 9 bases. Germline CDR1 is ENHRY and CDR2 is SYGVKD. This CDR3 spans 15 amino acids. V shed 5 bases, J shed 3 bases, and the junction held 7 bases outside the gene matches. The chain's CDR3 is CAISIQGAGEETQYF. As DNA, the CDR3 is TGTGCCATCAGTATACAGGGGGCCGGGGAAGAGACCCAGTACTTC.

The table lists this clone with a count of one. This chain joins TRBV7-2 and TRBJ2-1, with TRBD1 as a possible D gene (5 bases). The CDR3 consists of 16 residues. Trimming removed 2 bases at V and 9 bases at J, with 20 bases between. Germline loops: CDR1 SGHTA, CDR2 FQGNSA. CDR3 DNA: TGTGCCAGCAGCTTATTTCTCAGGGTAGTGCAGAGTGAGCAGTTCTTC. Protein sequence: CASSLFLRVVQSEQFF.

The V call is TRBV4-2, the J call TRBJ1-2; TRBD1 might be the D (5 bases). The CDR3 extends over 16 amino acids. The germline V and J ends were trimmed by 1 base and 12 bases, with 24 bases remaining between them. CDR1 is LGHNA and CDR2 is YNFKEQ in the germline V gene. The CDR3 nucleotides read TGTGCCAGCAGCCAAGGGCGGGGTGGGACTCGAGAGGTCCACACCTTC. It specifies CASSQGRGGTREVHTF.

The chain is built from TRBV2 and TRBJ1-2; TRBD1 might be the D (6 bases). Germline loops: CDR1 SNHLY, CDR2 FYNNEI. The CDR3 is 11 amino acids. Trimming took off 7 bases at V and 7 bases at J, with 10 bases between the two ends. This CDR3 reads CASTSQGGYTF. In nucleotides, the CDR3 is TGTGCCAGCACCTCACAGGGTGGCTACACCTTC.

The chain carries TRBV29-1 and TRBJ1-2, with D perhaps matching TRBD1 (5 bases). CDR1 is SQVTM and CDR2 is ANQGSEA in the germline V gene. The CDR3 sequence is 12 residues long. The germline V and J ends were trimmed by 4 bases and 3 bases, with 9 bases remaining between them. In nucleotides, the CDR3 is TGCAGCGTTGTGGGGGGGTACTATGGCTACACCTTC. It translates to CSVVGGYYGYTF. Using reference TRBV29-1 and TRBJ1-2 for the parts outside the CDR3, the full variable domain is SAVISQKPSRDICQRGTSLTIQCQVDSQVTMMFWYRQQPGQSLTLIATANQGSEATYESGFVIDKFPISRPNLTFSTLTVSNMSPEDSSIYLCSVVGGYYGYTFGSGTRLTVV.

The chain uses TRBV2 and TRBJ1-1; D is perhaps TRBD1 (6 bases). Germline V CDR1 and CDR2: SNHLY, FYNNEI. V lost 6 bases and J lost 1, with 15 bases in between. The length of the CDR3 is 15 residues. CDR3 bases: TGTGCCAGCAGCTCTTTGGGACAAACGAACACTGAAGCTTTCTTT. It is translated as CASSSLGQTNTEAFF. The complete variable domain, with remaining parts taken from reference TRBV2 and TRBJ1-1, reads EPEVTQTPSHQVTQMGQEVILRCVPISNHLYFYWYRQILGQKVEFLVSFYNNEISEKSEIFDDQFSVERPDGSNFTLKIRSTKLEDSAMYFCASSSLGQTNTEAFFGQGTRLTVV.

This chain links TRBV2 with TRBJ2-6; the D call may be TRBD1 or TRBD2 (6 bases each). The germline gives CDR1 SNHLY, CDR2 FYNNEI. The CDR3 loop spans 17 amino acids. Trimming removed 5 bases from V and 3 bases from J, with 17 bases in between. The DNA of the CDR3 is TGTGCCAGCAGTTCGGAGGGGGAATCATATGGGGCCAACGTCCTGACTTTC. It encodes CASSSEGESYGANVLTF.

The gene calls are TRBV11-2 and TRBJ2-3; D not resolved. The CDR3 consists of 12 residues. V was trimmed by 0 bases and J by 5 bases, leaving 3 bases between them. The germline gives CDR1 SGHAT, CDR2 FQNNGV. The CDR3 DNA is TGTGCCAGCAGCTTAGAGATAGATACGCAGTATTTT. This encodes CASSLEIDTQYF.

The chain combines TRBV10-3 with TRBJ2-7; D is possibly TRBD1 (5 bases). The CDR3 has 12 residues. Germline V gives CDR1 ENHRY, CDR2 SYGVKD. The V and J ends lost 6 bases and 2 bases respectively, with 8 bases between them. The CDR3 region has the DNA TGTGCCATCAGCACAGGAGCCTACGAGCAGTACTTC. Encoded protein: CAISTGAYEQYF.